The source of this TCR beta chain is a study of monozygotic twins with inflammatory bowel disease. Germline CDR1 and CDR2: SGHAT and FQNNGV. This CDR3 has 12 residues. Findings and limits, study-wide: Comparison of concordant versus discordant twins revealed no difference in repertoire similarity, possibly due to limited power.

Through template switching, UMIs that included a 6-nucleotide sample barcode were added. TCRdb reanalyzed the 5' RACE reads, giving one entry per CDR3 protein sequence and no DNA. The table for this sample gives some 200,000 distinct CDR3 sequences. With regard to this clonotype: Its antigen remains unidentified.

The rearrangement uses TRBV11-2 and TRBJ2-2; the TCRdb D gene call, TRBD1, has no DNA to confirm it. The sample was blood. The source of this sequence is a human donor with ulcerative colitis or Crohn's disease, or a healthy co-twin of an affected twin (not recorded which). The CDR3 loop is CAAGEQIGELFF.